This T cell receptor (beta chain) was identified in a study of shared clonotypes between healthy human individuals. On this clone itself: The antigen remains unidentified.

It was across several immunoSEQ plates that each subset's genomic DNA was evenly split. The method was immunoSEQ multiplex PCR; TCRdb's version includes in-frame clones alone and lacks a portion of them. This sample carries some 2,100,000 clones, approximately 94% of them seen once, and the ten largest clones take 0.13%. CDR3 size: 15 residues. V lost 5 bases and J 6 bases, leaving 19 bases between the germline ends. CDR1 is SGHNT and CDR2 is YYREEE in the germline V gene (reference sequence). Notes on the study in general: Compared with memory subsets, naive subsets generally had larger estimated richness.

The TCR sequence derives from a man aged 18 to 30 in good health. The sequenced sample consisted of naive CD4+ T cells sorted from blood. The subset was: CD45RA+ positively selected. J is TRBJ2-3 and V is TRBV5-4; tentatively, D is TRBD1 or TRBD2 (6 bases each). In DNA, the CDR3 is TGTGCCAGCAGACCCCCGGGGGCGGTTCGGGATACGCAGTATTTT. It specifies CASRPPGAVRDTQYF.